This TCR beta chain is drawn from a study of shared clonotypes between healthy human individuals. Study details: The people who gave samples were two women and three men aged 18 to 49.

TCRdb's table, derived via immunoSEQ multiplex PCR, lists solely in-frame clones and lacks some. In the table there are around 1.4 million clones, around 98.5% of which are singletons. There are 14 residues in the CDR3. From germline, CDR1 is SEHNR and CDR2 FQNEAQ (reference sequence). The V gene lost 3 bases and the J gene lost 2 bases, with 10 bases spanning the gap. As to this clone: Its specificity is not known.

Study outcomes and limitations: It was the non-shared clonotypes that had lower generation probabilities than clonotypes shared by all four donors.

The chain joins TRBV7-9 to TRBJ1-1; no clear D. Input material: naive CD4+ T cells sorted from blood. Subset meaning: CD45RA+ positively selected. This sequence originates from a man between 25 and 39 years old in good health. CDR3 coding DNA: TGTGCCAGCAGCTTTCCCCTTCGAAACACTGAAGCTTTCTTT. Residues: CASSFPLRNTEAFF. Looking up the rest from reference TRBV7-9 and TRBJ1-1 gives the full variable domain: DTGVSQNPRHKITKRGQNVTFRCDPISEHNRLYWYRQTLGQGPEFLTYFQNEAQLEKSRLLSDRFSAERPKGSFSTLEIQRTEQGDSAMYLCASSFPLRNTEAFFGQGTRLTVV.